This paragraph covers one TCR beta chain sequence. V dropped 5 bases and J dropped 6 bases, with 16 bases sitting between them. The length of the CDR3 is 15 residues. Germline CDR1 is PRHDT and CDR2 is FYEKMQ (reference sequence). For each extraction, RNA and DNA were obtained together from approximately 20-30 mg of unsorted bulk tissue. Treatment of the patients' primary liver carcinoma consisted of surgical resection. Those patients suffered from chronic HBV infection and were treatment-naive. This sample is drawn from a study of tumor-infiltrating lymphocytes in primary liver carcinoma. With a constant-region primer, TCR beta cDNA was made from 450 to 500 ng of total RNA. Libraries covering TCR beta were generated through three nested multiplex PCR rounds (using a slightly modified ARM-PCR). In the first two PCR rounds, TRBV1-TRBV30 forward primers were paired with a C-beta reverse primer, and each round lasted about 9 cycles. One entry per CDR3 protein, called by TCRdb with MiXCR from the multiplex PCR reads. The repertoire has fewer than 25,000 distinct CDR3 sequences, approximately 79% of them found once; the top ten carry 35% to 45%.

The chain is built from TRBV13 and TRBJ2-2; D is perhaps TRBD2 (5 bases). The sample was liver tumor tissue from sampling region 1. Noted subset: tumor region T1, superior pole. This TCR was recovered from a man aged 40-49 years with primary liver carcinoma and hepatitis B virus infection. The CDR3 bases are TGTGCCAGCAGCATCACTAGTATCAACGCCGGGGAGCTGTTTTTT. Translating gives CASSITSINAGELFF.